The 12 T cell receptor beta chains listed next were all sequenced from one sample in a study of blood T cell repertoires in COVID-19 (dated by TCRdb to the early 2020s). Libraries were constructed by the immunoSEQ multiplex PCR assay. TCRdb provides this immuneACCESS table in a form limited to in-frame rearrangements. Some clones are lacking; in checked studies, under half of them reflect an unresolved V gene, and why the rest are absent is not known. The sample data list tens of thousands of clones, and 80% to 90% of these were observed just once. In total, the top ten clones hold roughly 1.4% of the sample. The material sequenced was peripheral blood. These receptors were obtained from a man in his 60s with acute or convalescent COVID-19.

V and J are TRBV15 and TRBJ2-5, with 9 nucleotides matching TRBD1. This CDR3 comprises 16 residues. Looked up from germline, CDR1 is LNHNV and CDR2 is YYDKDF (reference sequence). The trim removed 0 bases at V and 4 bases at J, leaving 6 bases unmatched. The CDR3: CATSREADRGTETQYF. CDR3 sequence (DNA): TGTGCCACCAGCAGAGAAGCGGACAGGGGCACAGAGACCCAGTACTTC.

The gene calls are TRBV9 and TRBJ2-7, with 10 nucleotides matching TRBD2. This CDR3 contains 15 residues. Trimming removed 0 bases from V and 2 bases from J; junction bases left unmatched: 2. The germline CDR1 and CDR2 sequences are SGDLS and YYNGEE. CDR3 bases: TGTGCCAGCAGCGTAGGGACTAGCGGAACCTACGAGCAGTACTTC. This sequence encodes CASSVGTSGTYEQYF.

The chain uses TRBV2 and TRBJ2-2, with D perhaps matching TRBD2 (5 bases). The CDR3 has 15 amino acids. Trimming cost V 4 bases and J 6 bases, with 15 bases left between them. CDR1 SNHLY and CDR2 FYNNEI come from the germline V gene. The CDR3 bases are TGTGCCAGCAGTGGGGTTAGCGCGACGGCCGGGGAGCTGTTTTTT. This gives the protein CASSGVSATAGELFF.

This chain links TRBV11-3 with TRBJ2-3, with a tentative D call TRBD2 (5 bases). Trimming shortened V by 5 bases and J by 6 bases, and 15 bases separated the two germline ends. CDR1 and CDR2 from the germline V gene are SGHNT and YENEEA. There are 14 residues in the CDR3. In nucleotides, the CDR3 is TGTGCCAGCAGCCCCGGACTGGATCGTGATACGCAGTATTTT. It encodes CASSPGLDRDTQYF.

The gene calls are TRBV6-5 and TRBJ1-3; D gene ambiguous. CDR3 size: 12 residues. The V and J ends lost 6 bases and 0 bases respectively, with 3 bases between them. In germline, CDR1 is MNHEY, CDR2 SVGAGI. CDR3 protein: CASSGSGNTIYF. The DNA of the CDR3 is TGTGCCAGCAGCGGCTCTGGAAACACCATATATTTT.

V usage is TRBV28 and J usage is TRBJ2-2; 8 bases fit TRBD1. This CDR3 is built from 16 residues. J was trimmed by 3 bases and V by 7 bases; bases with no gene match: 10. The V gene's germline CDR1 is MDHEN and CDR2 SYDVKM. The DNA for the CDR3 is TGTGCCAGCATTACGACCGGACAGGGAGACACCGGGGAGCTGTTTTTT. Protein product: CASITTGQGDTGELFF.

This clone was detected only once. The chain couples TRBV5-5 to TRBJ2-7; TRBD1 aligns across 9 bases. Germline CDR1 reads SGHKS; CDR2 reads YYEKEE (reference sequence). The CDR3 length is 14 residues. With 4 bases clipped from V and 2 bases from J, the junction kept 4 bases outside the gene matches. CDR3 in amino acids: CASSHGQGTYEQYF. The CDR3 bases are TGTGCCAGCAGCCATGGACAGGGGACCTACGAGCAGTACTTC.

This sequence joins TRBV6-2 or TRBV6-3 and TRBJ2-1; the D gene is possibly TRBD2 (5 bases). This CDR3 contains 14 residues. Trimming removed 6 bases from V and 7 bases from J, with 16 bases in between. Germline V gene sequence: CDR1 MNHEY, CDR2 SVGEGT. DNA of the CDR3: TGTGCCAGCAGGCCTCTAGGATCGGGGAATGAGCAGTTCTTC. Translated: CASRPLGSGNEQFF.

The CDR3 protein is CASSPVQGAAYEQYF. The CDR3 DNA reads as TGCGCCAGCAGCCCCGTACAGGGGGCCGCCTACGAGCAGTACTTC. This chain uses TRBV5-1 with TRBJ2-7, with 9 bases fitting TRBD1. J gave up 2 bases and V 4 bases, and 7 bases lay outside the gene matches. The CDR3 has 15 amino acids. Germline CDR1 SGHRS, CDR2 YFSETQ.

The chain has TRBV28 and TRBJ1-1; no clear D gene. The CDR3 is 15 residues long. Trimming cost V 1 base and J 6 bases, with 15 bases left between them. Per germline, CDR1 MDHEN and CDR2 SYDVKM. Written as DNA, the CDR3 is TGTGCCAGCAGTTTATCTATCGGGATCGGCCCTGAAGCTTTCTTT. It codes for CASSLSIGIGPEAFF.

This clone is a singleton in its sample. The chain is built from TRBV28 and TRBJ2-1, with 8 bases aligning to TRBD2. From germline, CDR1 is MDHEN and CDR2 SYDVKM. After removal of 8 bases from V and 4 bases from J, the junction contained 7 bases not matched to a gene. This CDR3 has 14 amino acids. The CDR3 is CASRTGGLYNEQFF. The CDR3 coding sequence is TGTGCCAGCCGAACGGGGGGGCTATACAATGAGCAGTTCTTC.

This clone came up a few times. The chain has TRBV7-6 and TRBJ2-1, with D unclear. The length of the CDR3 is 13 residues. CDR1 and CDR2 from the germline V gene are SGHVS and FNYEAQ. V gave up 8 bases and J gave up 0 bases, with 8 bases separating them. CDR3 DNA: TGTGCCAGCGGGCTCAGCTCCTACAATGAGCAGTTCTTC. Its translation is CASGLSSYNEQFF.